The following is a T cell receptor (beta chain) sequence with its context. The data were taken from a study of radiotherapy plus CTLA-4 blockade in lung cancer. The V end was cut by 5 bases, the J end by 10 bases, with 8 bases between. Germline loops: CDR1 MNHEY, CDR2 SMNVEV (reference sequence). CDR3 length: 10 residues. The assay was immunoSEQ multiplex PCR, and TCRdb's table has in-frame clones only and misses some. The table lists tens of thousands of clones, 80% to 90% of them singletons. Sequencing used peripheral blood, obtained from a patient treated with radiotherapy plus ipilimumab. V usage is TRBV27 and J usage is TRBJ1-1, with unresolved D. The source of this sequence is a human donor with non-small cell lung cancer who had stable disease on radiotherapy plus ipilimumab. Written as DNA, the CDR3 is TGTGCCAGCAGTCCCCAGAGAGCTTTCTTT. It specifies CASSPQRAFF.